This T cell receptor (beta chain) is from a study of CXCR3-negative and CXCR3-positive naive CD8 T cells (dated by TCRdb to the late 2010s). Looking at the study overall: Some 130 million TRB reads were obtained in total, roughly 1.5 +/- 0.3 million reads per library. The diversity and physicochemical repertoire analyses included ten to eleven donors pooled from two independent experiments. For the TRBV-TRBJ cluster analysis, the naive subsets came from roughly 5 donors, while the memory cells came from 3 donors.

For every CD8+ T cell subset, under 350,000 cells were flow-sorted straight into RLT lysis buffer, and each subset was sorted in triplicate. To keep memory contaminants out, a stringent definition of naive CD8+ T cells was applied: CD45RO-CCR7+CD27+CD95-. Using standard density gradient centrifugation, peripheral blood mononuclear cells were isolated from buffy coats. Naive CXCR3-negative and CXCR3-positive CD8+ T cells were flow-sorted using a FACSAria III. An RNeasy Mini Kit was used to extract total RNA from the sorted cells. Including cysteine and phenylalanine, the CDR3 has 13 amino acids. No DNA is listed. CDR1 and CDR2 are drawn from the germline V gene: SQVTM, ANQGSEA. To note about this clonotype: Its antigen is not yet known.

Summary of the overall study and its limitations: Compared with CXCR3-negative naive cells, CXCR3-positive naive cells had TRB CDR3s with higher hydrophobicity (lower Kidera factor 4), lower energy, and higher strength and volume indices. Because surface CD5, which is linked to self-reactivity in mice, was comparable between the naive subsets, TCR interaction strength was also inferred from TRB CDR3 physicochemical properties. Because CXCR3 expression was partially decreased after cryopreservation, freshly isolated PBMCs were used for most assays. Repertoire diversity was comparably high in both naive subsets but much lower in memory CD8+ T cells. Naive CXCR3-negative and CXCR3-positive cells from the same donor showed similar TRBV-TRBJ usage, whereas memory cells showed distinct patterns.

This sample was sequenced with a NextSeq 550. The Human TCR Profiling Kit (MiLaboratory) was used to prepare UMI-labeled 5' RACE TRB cDNA libraries. cDNA synthesis used the entire amount of extracted RNA, and PCR amplification then used the entire amount of cDNA produced. Libraries were prepared in parallel with an identical number of PCR cycles. As for the authors' bioinformatics: About 48,000 +/- 9,800 unique UMI-labeled TRB cDNA molecules per library were extracted with MIGEC and MiXCR, with at least two reads per UMI required. Each library averaged about 38,000 +/- 11,000 functional in-frame TRB CDR3 nucleotide clonotypes without stop codons. After downsampling to 5000 UMI-labeled TRB molecules per sample, diversity metrics such as normalized Shannon-Wiener and Chao1 were calculated in VDJtools. For the central five CDR3 residues, VDJtools calculated physicochemical properties weighted by clonotype size, namely interaction energy, strength, volume and Kidera factor 4. TCRdb reprocessed the reads and lists each CDR3 protein sequence as a single entry, with no DNA. These V and J calls are TCRdb output, not the study's own analysis. The sample's own table lists roughly 140,000 distinct CDR3 sequences. Approximately 0.27% of the sample is held by the ten biggest clonotypes.

The sequence was collected from a human donor in good health. Some clones in this sample may be carry-over from other donors' samples. The sequence joins TRBV29-1 to TRBJ2-2. Sample: naive CXCR3+ CD8+ T cells from blood. Explained via the paper, the cell subset or site label denotes: CD45RO-CCR7+CD27+CD95- naive CD8+ T cells expressing CXCR3 (TNR3+). The CDR3 region reads CSVDRANTGELFF.